One sample yielded the 32 T cell receptor beta chains listed below, sequenced in a study of blood T cell repertoires in COVID-19. The table came from immunoSEQ multiplex PCR; TCRdb's copy has only in-frame clones and leaves some out. The sample shows hundreds of thousands of clones, about 90% of them seen only once. Sequencing was done on a sample of peripheral blood. The receptors shown here come from a woman aged 18-30 years who had recovered from COVID-19.

V gene TRBV2 combines with J gene TRBJ2-1; D unresolved. Germline V gives CDR1 SNHLY, CDR2 FYNNEI. V was cut by 3 bases and J by 3 bases, with 9 bases left in between. The CDR3 loop spans 14 amino acids. The CDR3 loop reads CASSEGSRYNEQFF. The CDR3 coding sequence is TGTGCCAGCAGTGAGGGCTCGCGCTACAATGAGCAGTTCTTC.

The rearrangement links TRBV4-1 to TRBJ2-7; 7 bases match TRBD1. The CDR3 has 15 amino acids. Germline trimming cut 1 base from V and 3 bases from J; bases unmatched to any gene: 6. Per the germline V gene, CDR1 is MGHRA and CDR2 is YSYEKL. This CDR3 is CASSQGGTEVYEQYF. The CDR3 DNA is TGCGCCAGCAGCCAAGGGGGGACAGAAGTCTACGAGCAGTACTTC.

A few counts support this clone. This chain links TRBV2 with TRBJ1-4; 10 bases agree with TRBD1. The CDR3 consists of 14 residues. CDR1 SNHLY and CDR2 FYNNEI come from the germline V gene. With 4 bases clipped from V and 10 bases from J, the junction kept 6 bases outside the gene matches. CDR3 sequence reads: CASSGQGARGKLFF. As DNA, the CDR3 is TGTGCCAGCAGTGGACAGGGGGCGCGGGGAAAACTGTTTTTT.

The chain links TRBV5-1 to TRBJ1-1, with D possibly matching TRBD1 (5 bases). The germline CDR1 and CDR2 sequences are SGHRS and YFSETQ. The CDR3 runs 17 residues. The V and J ends lost 3 bases and 5 bases respectively, with 23 bases between them. The CDR3 sequence: CASSSRGHPLVKTEAFF. For the CDR3, the DNA is TGCGCCAGCAGCTCTAGGGGCCACCCTCTCGTTAAGACTGAAGCTTTCTTT. Using reference TRBV5-1 and TRBJ1-1 for the parts outside the CDR3, the full variable domain is KAGVTQTPRYLIKTRGQQVTLSCSPISGHRSVSWYQQTPGQGLQFLFEYFSETQRNKGNFPGRFSGRQFSNSRSEMNVSTLELGDSALYLCASSSRGHPLVKTEAFFGQGTRLTVV.

The V call is TRBV30, the J call TRBJ1-2; 8 nucleotides line up with TRBD1. The CDR3 contains 13 residues. V lost 5 bases, J lost 5 bases, and 7 bases stayed unmatched. Germline V gene sequence: CDR1 GTSNPN, CDR2 SVGIG (reference sequence). The CDR3 DNA reads as TGTGCCTGGGCCCAGGGGGCGCATTATGGCTACACCTTC. Its protein is CAWAQGAHYGYTF.

The rearrangement links TRBV7-6 to TRBJ2-7; 8 nucleotides match TRBD1. Germline V CDR1 and CDR2: SGHVS, FNYEAQ. The V gene end was trimmed by 2 bases and the J gene end by 3 bases; junction bases not matched to a gene: 6. The CDR3 is 15 residues long. The CDR3 DNA follows: TGTGCCAGCAGCTTATACGGAGGACAGGGCTACGAGCAGTACTTC. Protein: CASSLYGGQGYEQYF.

V is TRBV18 and J is TRBJ2-3; a possible D gene is TRBD2 (6 bases). The CDR3 consists of 15 residues. The V gene lost 0 bases and the J gene lost 3 bases, with 10 bases spanning the gap. CDR1 is KGHSH and CDR2 is LQKENI in the germline V gene. CDR3 DNA sequence: TGTGCCAGCTCACCACCAACAGGAGGGACAGATACGCAGTATTTT. It translates to CASSPPTGGTDTQYF. Drawing the rest from reference TRBV18 and TRBJ2-3, the complete variable domain is NAGVMQNPRHLVRRRGQEARLRCSPMKGHSHVYWYRQLPEEGLKFMVYLQKENIIDESGMPKERFSAEFPKEGPSILRIQQVVRGDSAAYFCASSPPTGGTDTQYFGPGTRLTVL.

The chain recombines TRBV11-3 with TRBJ1-2, with D perhaps TRBD1 (6 bases). The CDR3 has 13 amino acids. The V end was cut by 1 base, the J end by 4 bases, with 7 bases between. Per germline, CDR1 SGHNT and CDR2 YENEEA. CDR3 in DNA: TGTGCCAGCAGCTTAGGAGGGGGCTATGGCTACACCTTC. Residues: CASSLGGGYGYTF.

This chain links TRBV7-9 with TRBJ2-7; D gene ambiguous. The CDR3 is 14 residues long. Between the trimmed V and J ends, which lost 5 bases and 3 bases, there was a span of 14 bases. Per the germline V gene, CDR1 is SEHNR and CDR2 is FQNEAQ (reference sequence). The CDR3 DNA reads as TGTGCCAGCAGCCCGGGTTCCTGGAGCTACGAGCAGTACTTC. Protein: CASSPGSWSYEQYF.

This clone was picked up one time. The V and J genes are TRBV11-2 and TRBJ1-2, with 8 nucleotides matching TRBD1. Germline-derived CDR1 and CDR2 are SGHAT and FQNNGV. This CDR3 comprises 15 residues. V lost 6 bases, J lost 3 bases, and 9 bases stayed unmatched. CDR3 nucleotide sequence: TGTGCCAGCAGTCTTAACCCGGACAGGGACTATGGCTACACCTTC. It translates to CASSLNPDRDYGYTF.

The DNA for the CDR3 is TGCGCCAGCAGCCAAGAAAGGCTAACCGGGACTAGCTCGTCCGAGCAGTACTTC. The encoded protein is CASSQERLTGTSSSEQYF. The chain carries TRBV4-3 and TRBJ2-7, with 9 bases fitting TRBD2. The V and J ends lost 0 bases and 6 bases, in that order; junction bases with no gene match: 15. The CDR3 extends over 18 amino acids. Germline CDR1 reads LGHNA; CDR2 reads YSLEER.

The chain has TRBV5-8 and TRBJ2-2, with D possibly TRBD1 on 6 matching bases. CDR1 and CDR2 (germline): SGHTS, YDEGEE. The V end was cut by 4 bases, the J end by 1 base, with 11 bases between. CDR3 size: 15 residues. CDR3: CASSPGQVNTGELFF. The CDR3 DNA reads TGTGCCAGCAGCCCGGGACAAGTGAACACCGGGGAGCTGTTTTTT.

The chain couples TRBV18 to TRBJ1-5; D is perhaps TRBD1 (6 bases). This CDR3 spans 16 amino acids. Trimming cost V 3 bases and J 4 bases, with 16 bases left between them. Germline values: CDR1 KGHSH, CDR2 LQKENI. The CDR3 reads CASSPMGGAVNQPQHF. Here the CDR3 DNA reads TGTGCCAGCTCACCTATGGGGGGGGCAGTGAATCAGCCCCAGCATTTT.

The chain has TRBV11-2 and TRBJ2-5, with 8 nucleotides matching TRBD2. The CDR3 has 15 amino acids. V lost 6 bases to trimming and J lost 5 bases; unmatched junction nucleotides: 11. Germline V CDR1 and CDR2: SGHAT, FQNNGV. The CDR3 region is CASSSIAGPHETQYF. The CDR3 region has the DNA TGTGCCAGCAGTAGTATAGCGGGACCACACGAGACCCAGTACTTC.

This chain links TRBV7-2 with TRBJ1-3; 9 bases align to TRBD1. With V trimmed by 1 base and J by 8 bases, 18 bases remained unmatched. The germline V gene has CDR1 SGHTA and CDR2 FQGNSA. This CDR3 is 19 amino acids long. This CDR3 is CASSLVFSSQGAIIYTIYF. The DNA of the CDR3 is TGTGCCAGCAGCTTAGTTTTCTCCTCACAGGGGGCTATAATCTACACCATATATTTT.

V usage is TRBV6-5 and J usage is TRBJ2-7, with D perhaps matching TRBD1 (5 bases). Deletions cut 6 bases from V and 5 bases from J, with 14 bases between. Germline V lookup: CDR1 MNHEY, CDR2 SVGAGI. The CDR3 is 13 amino acids. The CDR3 region has the DNA TGTGCCAGCAGGACCAAAAAAGGGGACGAGCAGTACTTC. It codes for CASRTKKGDEQYF.

This chain connects TRBV6-5 to TRBJ1-5, with TRBD1 identical over 7 bases. Germline assignment: CDR1 MNHEY and CDR2 SVGAGI. Trimming at V came to 3 bases and at J to 2 bases, leaving 7 bases not matched to a gene. The CDR3 runs to 16 residues. CDR3 sequence: CASSYSGGSGNQPQHF. The CDR3 DNA sequence: TGTGCCAGCAGTTATTCAGGGGGATCGGGCAATCAGCCCCAGCATTTT.

This chain connects TRBV19 to TRBJ1-2, with TRBD1 matching 7 bases. Germline loops: CDR1 LNHDA, CDR2 SQIVND (reference sequence). V lost 6 bases, J lost 0 bases, and 4 bases stayed unmatched. This CDR3 is built from 14 residues. CDR3 protein: CASRPGQSNYGYTF. The CDR3 nucleotides are TGTGCCAGTAGGCCGGGACAGTCTAACTATGGCTACACCTTC.

In this sample, this clone turned up a few times. The V gene is TRBV25-1, the J gene TRBJ2-5; TRBD1 aligns across 9 bases. CDR1 and CDR2 from the germline V gene are MGHDK and SYGVNS. Unmatched junction bases numbered 7, after V lost 4 bases and J lost 1 base. This CDR3 spans 16 amino acids. CDR3 nucleotide sequence: TGTGCCAGCAGTGGGACAGGGGCCTCCGTCCAAGAGACCCAGTACTTC. This codes for CASSGTGASVQETQYF. Full variable domain (remainder filled in from reference TRBV25-1 and TRBJ2-5): EADIYQTPRYLVIGTGKKITLECSQTMGHDKMYWYQQDPGMELHLIHYSYGVNSTEKGDLSSESTVSRIRTEHFPLTLESARPSHTSQYLCASSGTGASVQETQYFGPGTRLLVL.

The chain couples TRBV4-3 to TRBJ2-7; 7 positions match TRBD2. Trimming at V came to 1 base and at J to 2 bases, leaving 8 bases not matched to a gene. The CDR3 length is 16 residues. Germline CDR1 is LGHNA and CDR2 is YSLEER. In DNA, the CDR3 is TGCGCCAGCAGCCAAGTTCTTCCGGGGGGAACCTACGAGCAGTACTTC. It encodes CASSQVLPGGTYEQYF.

The count of this clone is one. The chain has TRBV24-1 and TRBJ1-5, with 7 bases aligning to TRBD1. This CDR3 region has 13 residues. V lost 10 bases, J lost 6 bases, and 8 bases stayed unmatched. Germline lookup yields CDR1 KGHDR and CDR2 SFDVKD. This CDR3 reads CATGQTRIQPQHF. As DNA, the CDR3 is TGTGCCACGGGACAGACGCGAATTCAGCCCCAGCATTTT.

A single count supports this clone. The genes are TRBV6-6 and TRBJ2-5; a weak D match, TRBD2 (6 bases). V lost 2 bases and J lost 7, with 11 bases in between. This CDR3 is built from 13 residues. CDR1 and CDR2 from the germline V gene are MNHNY and SVGAGI (reference sequence). CDR3 nucleotide sequence: TGTGCCAGCAGTTACGGGGGGTCAGGGACCCAGTACTTC. Its translation: CASSYGGSGTQYF.

The chain links TRBV9 to TRBJ2-2; D is perhaps TRBD1 (5 bases). V was shortened by 0 bases and J by 7 bases, with 10 bases between the two germline ends. The CDR3 totals 14 residues. Germline V gene lookup returns CDR1 SGDLS and CDR2 YYNGEE. The CDR3 spells CASSVGAGIGELFF. The CDR3 DNA reads as TGTGCCAGCAGCGTAGGTGCAGGGATCGGGGAGCTGTTTTTT. Full variable domain (rest looked up from reference TRBV9 and TRBJ2-2): DSGVTQTPKHLITATGQRVTLRCSPRSGDLSVYWYQQSLDQGLQFLIQYYNGEERAKGNILERFSAQQFPDLHSELNLSSLELGDSALYFCASSVGAGIGELFFGEGSRLTVL.

The chain carries TRBV11-2 and TRBJ2-5, with 9 positions matching TRBD2. After removal of 4 bases from V and 2 bases from J, the junction contained 11 bases not matched to a gene. This CDR3 region has 17 residues. The germline V gene has CDR1 SGHAT and CDR2 FQNNGV. The CDR3: CASSYAGGLAGQETQYF. The CDR3 DNA sequence: TGTGCCAGCAGCTATGCTGGTGGGCTAGCGGGACAAGAGACCCAGTACTTC.

The chain combines TRBV5-6 with TRBJ2-7; TRBD2 agrees at 11 bases. Germline CDR1 reads SGHDT; CDR2 reads YYEEEE. The CDR3 spans 16 residues. Trimming took 4 bases from V and 3 from J; bases not matched to a gene: 9. The chain's CDR3 is CASSPDRLAGSYEQYF. CDR3 nucleotides: TGTGCCAGCAGCCCCGACAGACTAGCGGGAAGCTACGAGCAGTACTTC.

The chain couples TRBV3-1 (or the pseudogene TRBV3-2) to TRBJ2-2; D unclear. V lost 7 bases, J lost 2 bases, and 14 bases lay in between. This CDR3 is built from 15 residues. CDR1 LGHDT and CDR2 YNNKEL come from the germline V gene (reference sequence). The CDR3 nucleotides read TGTGCCAGCATCTTCGCGAACTCCAACACCGGGGAGCTGTTTTTT. Its translation: CASIFANSNTGELFF.

The chain recombines TRBV30 with TRBJ2-1; D gene ambiguous. Trimming took off 0 bases at V and 10 bases at J, with 7 bases between the two ends. The CDR3 has 11 residues. In germline, CDR1 is GTSNPN, CDR2 SVGIG (reference sequence). The CDR3 DNA reads TGTGCCTGGAGTGTACTCGGGGAGCAGTTCTTC. Protein product: CAWSVLGEQFF. Filled out from reference TRBV30 and TRBJ2-1, the complete variable domain reads SQTIHQWPATLVQPVGSPLSLECTVEGTSNPNLYWYRQAAGRGLQLLFYSVGIGQISSEVPQNLSASRPQDRQFILSSKKLLLSDSGFYLCAWSVLGEQFFGPGTRLTVL.

At least ten counts were recorded for this clone. The J gene is TRBJ1-2, the V gene TRBV4-3; 7 bases fit TRBD1. The CDR3 runs 18 residues. After removal of 1 base from V and 6 bases from J, the junction contained 17 bases not matched to a gene. Germline V gene lookup returns CDR1 LGHNA and CDR2 YSLEER. The CDR3 sequence is CASSQVFFSQGGFDGYTF. CDR3 coding DNA: TGCGCCAGCAGCCAAGTATTTTTCTCGCAGGGGGGCTTTGATGGCTACACCTTC.

This chain links TRBV12-5 with TRBJ1-6; the match to TRBD1 covers 10 bases. There are 14 residues in the CDR3. After removal of 7 bases from V and 9 bases from J, the junction contained 6 bases not matched to a gene. Per the germline V gene, CDR1 is LGHNT and CDR2 is FRNRAP. DNA for the CDR3: TGTGCTAGTGCCTTTGGGACAGGGGTTTCACCCCTCCACTTT. Protein sequence: CASAFGTGVSPLHF.

The chain joins TRBV27 to TRBJ2-7, with 9 bases matching TRBD1. This CDR3 comprises 15 residues. Germline lookup yields CDR1 MNHEY and CDR2 SMNVEV (reference sequence). Losses at the gene ends were 4 bases for V and 0 bases for J; bases not matched to a gene: 4. The CDR3 reads CASSSGTGSSYEQYF. The CDR3, as DNA: TGTGCCAGCAGTTCAGGGACAGGGAGCTCCTACGAGCAGTACTTC.

This chain uses TRBV7-9 with TRBJ1-2; maybe TRBD1 (6 bases). Trimming took off 3 bases at V and 3 bases at J, with 11 bases between the two ends. CDR1 SEHNR and CDR2 FQNEAQ come from the germline V gene (reference sequence). The length of the CDR3 is 14 residues. The CDR3 region is CASSLGTRHYGYTF. The CDR3 coding sequence is TGTGCCAGCAGCTTGGGGACACGCCACTATGGCTACACCTTC.

This sequence joins TRBV30 and TRBJ1-5; D is perhaps TRBD1 (5 bases). CDR1 is GTSNPN, CDR2 SVGIG, per germline (reference sequence). CDR3 length: 13 amino acids. Between the trimmed V and J ends, which lost 4 bases and 4 bases, there was a span of 11 bases. The CDR3 bases are TGTGCCTGGACGAGGGGAGGGAATCAGCCCCAGCATTTT. Translation: CAWTRGGNQPQHF.